Listed here are 30 T cell receptor beta chains from one sample, sequenced in a study of CD8 T cells in ankylosing spondylitis. MiXCR was run by TCRdb on the 5' RACE reads, yielding one entry per CDR3 protein. The sample has about 130,000 distinct CDR3 sequences; around 7% are singletons. Sequenced material: blood, either unsorted or a sorted T cell fraction (not recorded which). The source of these receptors is a male donor with ankylosing spondylitis or in good health (not recorded which).

This clonotype was counted at least ten times. This chain joins TRBV7-9 and TRBJ2-4; unclear D gene. Germline V CDR1 and CDR2: SEHNR, FQNEAQ (reference sequence). The CDR3 sequence is 13 residues long. V dropped 5 bases and J dropped 3 bases, with 8 bases sitting between them. Here the CDR3 DNA reads TGTGCCAGCAGCCGCGGTGGCAAAAACATTCAGTACTTC. It specifies CASSRGGKNIQYF.

Ten or more counts support this clonotype. The rearrangement joins TRBV5-1 to TRBJ1-6; a possible D gene is TRBD1 (5 bases). Germline CDR1 and CDR2: SGHRS and YFSETQ. The CDR3 runs 15 residues. Trimming took 0 bases from V and 8 from J, leaving 12 bases between them. The CDR3 region has the DNA TGCGCCAGCAGCTTGGGAGGGACGGGATATTCACCCCTCCACTTT. Protein: CASSLGGTGYSPLHF.

This clonotype has at least ten counts. The J gene is TRBJ2-1, the V gene TRBV29-1; the match to TRBD2 covers 12 bases. V was pared by 4 bases and J by 5 bases, with 9 bases of the junction left unmatched. Per the germline V gene, CDR1 is SQVTM and CDR2 is ANQGSEA. This CDR3 comprises 16 residues. Here the CDR3 reads CSVGTSGISFNNEQFF. In DNA, the CDR3 is TGCAGCGTTGGGACTAGCGGGATAAGTTTCAACAATGAGCAGTTCTTC.

This clonotype was seen repeatedly, ten times or more. The chain has TRBV5-1 and TRBJ2-1; 10 positions match TRBD1. Germline assignment: CDR1 SGHRS and CDR2 YFSETQ. This CDR3 is built from 17 residues. The V gene end was trimmed by 4 bases and the J gene end by 0 bases; junction bases not matched to a gene: 7. The CDR3 region has the DNA TGCGCCAGCAGCGGTGGGACAGGGGATCTCTCCTACAATGAGCAGTTCTTC. Its protein product is CASSGGTGDLSYNEQFF.

The chain carries TRBV29-1 and TRBJ2-1, with D tentatively TRBD2 (5 bases). V lost 4 bases and J lost 10, with 17 bases in between. This CDR3 comprises 13 residues. Germline V CDR1 and CDR2: SQVTM, ANQGSEA. The CDR3 sequence: CSVGVGEGREQFF. The CDR3 DNA reads as TGCAGCGTTGGAGTAGGAGAGGGCAGAGAGCAGTTCTTC.

A word on this clonotype: This could be a read error, since a much larger clone is one nucleotide away. V gene TRBV5-1 combines with J gene TRBJ1-1; the D gene is possibly TRBD1 (5 bases). The CDR3 is 13 amino acids. Germline-derived CDR1 and CDR2 are SGHRS and YFSETQ. The CDR3 spells CASSWNRNNEAFF. DNA of the CDR3: TGCGCCAGCAGCTGGAACAGGAACAATGAAGCTTTCTTT. Combining the CDR3 with reference TRBV5-1 and TRBJ1-1 gives the whole variable domain KAGVTQTPRYLIKTRGQQVTLSCSPISGHRSVSWYQQTPGQGLQFLFEYFSETQRNKGNFPGRFSGRQFSNSRSEMNVSTLELGDSALYLCASSWNRNNEAFFGQGTRLTVV.

This clonotype was seen many times. The chain employs TRBV7-9 and TRBJ2-7, with D tentatively TRBD1 (5 bases). The V gene's germline CDR1 is SEHNR and CDR2 FQNEAQ (reference sequence). The CDR3 spans 12 residues. V was shortened by 8 bases and J by 1 base, with 9 bases between the two germline ends. CDR3 amino acids: CASGKGSYEQYF. The CDR3 coding sequence is TGTGCCAGCGGCAAGGGGTCCTACGAGCAGTACTTC.

This clonotype was seen at least ten times. The J gene is TRBJ2-3, the V gene TRBV5-1; either TRBD1 or TRBD2 may fit D (5 bases each). Germline CDR1 and CDR2: SGHRS and YFSETQ. The ends were cut back, 1 base at V and 0 bases at J, with 12 bases in the middle. CDR3 length: 16 residues. CDR3 nucleotides: TGCGCCAGCAGCTTGAGTGCCGGGGCGAGCACAGATACGCAGTATTTT. Translated, it gives CASSLSAGASTDTQYF.

This clonotype appeared once. The V call is TRBV6-5, the J call TRBJ2-1; 7 bases agree with TRBD1. This CDR3 region has 12 residues. CDR1 MNHEY and CDR2 SVGAGI come from the germline V gene. After removal of 5 bases from V and 11 bases from J, the junction contained 6 bases not matched to a gene. The CDR3 DNA sequence: TGTGCCAGCAGTCGGGACAGTGGAAAGCAGTTCTTC. Amino acids: CASSRDSGKQFF.

This clonotype was seen at least ten times. This chain connects TRBV6-5 to TRBJ2-7; 13 bases match TRBD2. This CDR3 is 17 amino acids long. The V gene's germline CDR1 is MNHEY and CDR2 SVGAGI. V was clipped by 0 bases and J by 4 bases; unmatched bases: 6. This CDR3 reads CASSYSTSGRKDYEQYF. The CDR3 DNA reads as TGTGCCAGCAGTTACTCGACTAGCGGGAGGAAAGATTACGAGCAGTACTTC.

This clonotype was observed a few times. The J gene is TRBJ1-4, the V gene TRBV5-1; no definite D call. The V gene's germline CDR1 is SGHRS and CDR2 YFSETQ. V gave up 5 bases and J gave up 5 bases, with 16 bases separating them. This CDR3 region has 15 residues. The CDR3 coding sequence is TGCGCCAGCAGTCCTGACGGAGACGCAAATGAAAAACTGTTTTTT. Protein product: CASSPDGDANEKLFF.

This clonotype came up many times. The rearrangement links TRBV10-3 to TRBJ2-5; 8 nucleotides match TRBD1. J lost 5 bases, V lost 5 bases, and 4 bases had no gene match. Germline CDR1 ENHRY, CDR2 SYGVKD. This CDR3 is built from 13 residues. CDR3 DNA sequence: TGTGCCATCAGTAACCGGGACAGGGAGACCCAGTACTTC. Translation gives CAISNRDRETQYF.

This clonotype occurred many times. The V and J genes are TRBV12-3 or TRBV12-4 and TRBJ2-5; D possibly corresponds to TRBD2 (6 bases). CDR3 length equals 15 residues. The V end was cut by 3 bases, the J end by 5 bases, with 16 bases between. CDR3 in amino acids: CASSFFLARSETQYF. DNA for the CDR3: TGTGCCAGCAGTTTTTTCCTAGCGAGGTCGGAGACCCAGTACTTC.

This clonotype appeared many times. The chain joins TRBV5-1 to TRBJ1-5; D not certain. The CDR3 runs 13 residues. Trimming shortened V by 0 bases and J by 4 bases, and 5 bases separated the two germline ends. Germline CDR1 is SGHRS and CDR2 is YFSETQ. The CDR3 reads CASSLALNQPQHF. CDR3 DNA: TGCGCCAGCAGCTTGGCCCTAAATCAGCCCCAGCATTTT.

At least ten counts were recorded for this clonotype. This chain uses TRBV18 with TRBJ2-5; 10 bases align to TRBD2. CDR3 length equals 16 residues. J lost 2 bases, V lost 2 bases, and 5 bases had no gene match. Per germline, CDR1 KGHSH and CDR2 LQKENI. Here the CDR3 reads CASSPYTSGVQETQYF. Here the CDR3 DNA reads TGTGCCAGCTCACCATACACTAGCGGGGTACAAGAGACCCAGTACTTC.

At least ten counts were recorded for this clonotype. The chain carries TRBV18 and TRBJ1-1; TRBD1 is a possible D gene (6 bases). CDR3 length equals 15 residues. Germline V gene lookup returns CDR1 KGHSH and CDR2 LQKENI. Trimming removed 3 bases at V and 4 bases at J, with 15 bases between. As DNA, the CDR3 is TGTGCCAGCTCACCTCGACAGGAATCGGGCACTGAAGCTTTCTTT. Translation: CASSPRQESGTEAFF.

This clonotype has at least ten counts. The chain uses TRBV5-6 and TRBJ2-7; D unresolved. Trimming took off 2 bases at V and 3 bases at J, with 15 bases between the two ends. CDR3 length: 15 residues. The V gene's germline CDR1 is SGHDT and CDR2 YYEEEE. CDR3 bases: TGTGCCAGCAGCTTCGTAGGAGAGAGTGTCTACGAGCAGTACTTC. This codes for CASSFVGESVYEQYF.

This chain joins TRBV5-1 and TRBJ2-3; 9 positions match TRBD1. The junction had 8 bases not matched to a gene; V was cut back by 4 bases and J by 2 bases. Germline V gene sequence: CDR1 SGHRS, CDR2 YFSETQ. The CDR3 has 16 residues. The CDR3 region is CASSPAGTGTTDTQYF. The CDR3 bases are TGCGCCAGCAGCCCGGCTGGGACAGGGACCACAGATACGCAGTATTTT.

This clonotype occurred many times. This chain links TRBV11-2 with TRBJ2-1, with D perhaps given as TRBD1 or TRBD2 (5 bases each). Germline V lookup: CDR1 SGHAT, CDR2 FQNNGV. Trimming pared 1 base from V and 5 bases from J, leaving 15 bases between. CDR3 length: 16 amino acids. The CDR3 reads CASSLVGTISDNEQFF. The CDR3 region has the DNA TGTGCCAGCAGCTTAGTCGGGACCATATCAGACAATGAGCAGTTCTTC. Combining the CDR3 with reference TRBV11-2 and TRBJ2-1 gives the whole variable domain EAGVAQSPRYKIIEKRQSVAFWCNPISGHATLYWYQQILGQGPKLLIQFQNNGVVDDSQLPKDRFSAERLKGVDSTLKIQPAKLEDSAVYLCASSLVGTISDNEQFFGPGTRLTVL.

This clonotype has a count of ten or more. The chain uses TRBV7-2 and TRBJ2-3, with 7 bases lining up with TRBD2. With 1 base clipped from V and 6 bases from J, the junction kept 1 base outside the gene matches. The CDR3 has 13 amino acids. CDR1 SGHTA and CDR2 FQGNSA come from the germline V gene. The CDR3 spells CASSLGGSDTQYF. CDR3 DNA sequence: TGTGCCAGCAGCTTAGGCGGGAGTGATACGCAGTATTTT.

This clonotype was detected many times. This sequence joins TRBV7-2 and TRBJ2-1; no firm D call. Germline V gene data show CDR1 as SGHTA and CDR2 as FQGNSA. The CDR3 contains 12 residues. Trimming took 4 bases from V and 9 from J, leaving 10 bases between them. CDR3 region: CASSYQTREQFF. CDR3 nucleotide sequence: TGTGCCAGCAGCTATCAGACTCGTGAGCAGTTCTTC.

Many counts were recorded for this clonotype. The chain combines TRBV7-9 with TRBJ1-1; D perhaps matches TRBD1 (5 bases). The CDR3 loop spans 16 amino acids. Germline CDR1 SEHNR, CDR2 FQNEAQ (reference sequence). Trimming took 5 bases from V and 4 from J, leaving 20 bases between them. The chain's CDR3 is CASSPVGAGISTEAFF. Written as DNA, the CDR3 is TGTGCCAGCAGCCCTGTAGGGGCGGGCATCTCCACTGAAGCTTTCTTT.

This clonotype was counted ten times or more. The chain is built from TRBV7-9 and TRBJ2-7; the D is unclear. The CDR3 has 15 amino acids. Germline V lookup: CDR1 SEHNR, CDR2 FQNEAQ (reference sequence). V was pared by 5 bases and J by 2 bases, with 16 bases between. The CDR3 reads CASSRMKTAPYEQYF. CDR3 bases: TGTGCCAGCAGCCGGATGAAAACAGCTCCCTACGAGCAGTACTTC.

This clonotype was seen repeatedly, ten times or more. This chain uses TRBV20-1 with TRBJ1-5; 10 bases map to TRBD1. CDR1 DFQATT and CDR2 SNEGSKA come from the germline V gene (reference sequence). The junction had 7 bases not matched to a gene; V was cut back by 6 bases and J by 2 bases. The CDR3 is 15 amino acids. The CDR3 is CSAKKDRGGNQPQHF. DNA for the CDR3: TGCAGTGCCAAGAAGGACAGGGGGGGCAATCAGCCCCAGCATTTT.

This clonotype was detected many times. This rearrangement joins TRBV6-1 to TRBJ2-1; D is undetermined. This CDR3 contains 15 residues. Per germline, CDR1 MNHNS and CDR2 SASEGT. The V end was cut by 6 bases, the J end by 6 bases, with 18 bases between. CDR3 sequence reads: CASRLQTVPINEQFF. CDR3 sequence (DNA): TGTGCCAGCAGGCTACAGACCGTACCAATCAATGAGCAGTTCTTC.

This clonotype showed up many times. V and J are TRBV30 and TRBJ1-6; D unclear. Per the germline V gene, CDR1 is GTSNPN and CDR2 is SVGIG (reference sequence). The V end lost 4 bases, the J end lost 7 bases, and 11 bases lay between the germline ends. The CDR3 covers 13 residues. CDR3 in DNA: TGTGCCTGGATGCGAGACGGAAATTCACCCCTCCACTTT. Amino acids: CAWMRDGNSPLHF.

This clonotype has ten or more counts. The chain links TRBV29-1 to TRBJ2-7; 10 bases match TRBD2. Germline values: CDR1 SQVTM, CDR2 ANQGSEA. CDR3 length: 13 residues. The junction had 4 bases not matched to a gene; V was cut back by 8 bases and J by 0 bases. CDR3: CSFTSGVSYEQYF. The CDR3 region has the DNA TGCAGCTTCACTAGCGGGGTCTCCTACGAGCAGTACTTC.

This clonotype has at least ten counts. The rearrangement joins TRBV7-6 to TRBJ2-3; perhaps TRBD2 as D (6 bases). Germline CDR1 is SGHVS and CDR2 is FNYEAQ. The CDR3 extends over 15 amino acids. The V gene lost 2 bases and the J gene lost 4 bases, with 13 bases spanning the gap. The CDR3 spells CASSLREEGSDTQYF. CDR3 bases: TGTGCCAGCAGCTTAAGGGAGGAAGGGTCAGATACGCAGTATTTT. Drawing the rest from reference TRBV7-6 and TRBJ2-3, the complete variable domain is GAGVSQSPRYKVTKRGQDVALRCDPISGHVSLYWYRQALGQGPEFLTYFNYEAQQDKSGLPNDRFSAERPEGSISTLTIQRTEQRDSAMYRCASSLREEGSDTQYFGPGTRLTVL.

On this clonotype itself: With a much larger clone just one base away, this may be a read error. The chain couples TRBV7-3 to TRBJ2-1, with TRBD1 identical over 8 bases. Germline V CDR1 and CDR2: SGHTA, FQGTGA. With 4 bases clipped from V and 9 bases from J, the junction kept 11 bases outside the gene matches. This CDR3 comprises 15 residues. CDR3 region: CASSSRTGLDTEQFF. The CDR3 nucleotides read TGTGCCAGCAGCTCACGGACAGGGTTGGACACTGAGCAGTTCTTC.

This clonotype has ten or more counts. V is TRBV5-1 and J is TRBJ2-4, with TRBD1 identical over 8 bases. The V gene's germline CDR1 is SGHRS and CDR2 YFSETQ. CDR3 length: 15 amino acids. V was clipped by 4 bases and J by 3 bases; unmatched bases: 6. Here the CDR3 DNA reads TGCGCCAGCAGCACGGACAGGGCGGGCAAAAACATTCAGTACTTC. This codes for CASSTDRAGKNIQYF.